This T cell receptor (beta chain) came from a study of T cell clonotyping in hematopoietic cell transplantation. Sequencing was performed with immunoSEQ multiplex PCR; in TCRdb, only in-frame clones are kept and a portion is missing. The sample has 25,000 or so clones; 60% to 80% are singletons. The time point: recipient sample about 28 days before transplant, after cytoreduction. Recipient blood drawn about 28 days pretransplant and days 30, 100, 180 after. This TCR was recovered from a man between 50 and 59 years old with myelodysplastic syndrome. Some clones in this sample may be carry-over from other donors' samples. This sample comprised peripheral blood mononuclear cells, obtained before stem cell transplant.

The CDR3 reads CSAWTGDGYTF. For the CDR3, the DNA is TGCAGTGCTTGGACAGGGGATGGCTACACCTTC. The V and J genes are TRBV20-1 and TRBJ1-2, with 9 bases identical to TRBD1. The V gene's germline CDR1 is DFQATT and CDR2 SNEGSKA (reference sequence). V lost 5 bases, J lost 6 bases, and 1 base stayed unmatched. The CDR3 contains 11 residues.